The rows below give T cell receptor beta chains drawn from one sample of a study of cytomegalovirus exposure and HLA in healthy donors. The repertoire was sequenced with immunoSEQ multiplex PCR; TCRdb's copy has only in-frame clones and lacks some. Of roughly 160,000 clones detected, approximately 80% appear once; the ten largest clones hold approximately 1.3%. Sequencing was carried out using PBMCs. The receptors stem from a boy aged 2 to 9 in good health and CMV-seronegative. Each CDR3 is given without its conserved first and last residue.

>TRBV19|11
ASRPTGDYGYT
>TRBV27|13
ASSPIAGGYNEQF
>TRBV4-3|16
ASSQGGLAGIRAGELF
>TRBV2|12
ASNQGGLGEKLF
>TRBV19|13
ASSLTGVLNTEAF
>TRBV7-9|12
ASSLQREINEQF
>TRBV29-1|10
AYGSPIGELF
>TRBV9|13
ASSVEPGGNYGYT
>TRBV7-9|14
ASSLGRGEWTDTQY
>TRBV5-1|13
ASSPGLPGDNEQF
>TRBV5-1|14
ASSLGSISSYNEQF
>TRBV30|10
AWIRGSRGYT
>TRBV2|13
ASRATGGFTYGYT
>TRBV6-4|14
ASSAELAGSYNEQF
>TRBV30|14
AWGGTSGRISYEQY
>TRBV2|11
ASSVDSFNEQF
>TRBV7-2|14
ASSSRRAGDTYEQY
>TRBV9|12
ASSKWTGGHGYT
>TRBV5-5|15
ASSLDRGRPRTGELF
>TRBV28|14
ASSPPVGGGGTEAF
>TRBV7-9|10
ASSSSNEKLF
>TRBV2|12
ASSAEGQGVEAF
>TRBV30|12
AWNRQGASYEQY
>TRBV19|17
ASSDLPPGAGGWTGELF
>TRBV6-5|13
ASSPLDRWNTEAF
>TRBV10-3|14
AITPTLTLGGTEAF
>TRBV5-1|13
ASSPYPDGGYGYT
>TRBV6-5|11
VSSYGSNQPQH
>TRBV6-4|13
ASSDGSSESSEQF
>TRBV14|12
ASSLTGVEETQY
>TRBV6-1|13
ASSESQGTYNEQF
>TRBV5-4|15
ASSLSIGTGNVGELF
>TRBV27|14
ASSSRQGRDTGELF
>TRBV5-1|15
ASSLPIREGNTGELF
>TRBV12-2|14
ASRRLGLAGANVLT
>TRBV9|12
ASSVDGGNYGYT
>TRBV30|12
AWGRGLNTGELF
>TRBV27|12
ASSPGTGNGELF
>TRBV9|12
ASSRGLAVYEQY
>TRBV6-1|14
ASSERLGGMNTEAF
>TRBV9|12
ASSVGGGNQPQH
>TRBV7-9|11
ASTRGVGTEAF